The T cell receptor beta chain described here comes from a study of CD8+CD57+ T cells in acquired aplastic anemia. The CDR3 runs 16 residues. With V trimmed by 0 bases and J by 5 bases, 6 bases remained unmatched. In germline, CDR1 is LNHNV, CDR2 YYDKDF (reference sequence). In patients chosen for sequencing, flow cytometry had shown CD8+CD57+ cell expansion. Genomic DNA, the template, was used for profiling of the TCR beta VDJ and CDR3. TCRdb independently ran MiXCR on the reads; one entry per CDR3 protein. This table has under 200,000 distinct CDR3 sequences, roughly 50% appearing once. The TCR sequence derives from a human donor with aplastic anemia. Sequenced: sorted CD4+, CD8+, or CD8+CD57+ T cells (not recorded which) from PBMCs. V usage is TRBV15 and J usage is TRBJ2-1, with 8 bases identical to TRBD2. The CDR3 DNA sequence: TGTGCCACCAGCAGAGATCAAGGGACTAGAAACAATGAGCAGTTCTTC. This sequence encodes CATSRDQGTRNNEQFF.